This T cell receptor (beta chain) is from a study of blood T cell repertoires in COVID-19. J gave up 4 bases and V 3 bases, and 7 bases lay outside the gene matches. There are 15 residues in the CDR3. The germline CDR1 and CDR2 sequences are SGHAT and FQNNGV. Followed longitudinally, the Seattle patients had been enrolled during active infection. A remark on this clone: Other DNA sequences in the same sample also yield this CDR3.

Study processing details: From reference gene primer amplification, estimates of nucleated cell counts were derived. Here immunoSEQ multiplex PCR was the method, and the copy in TCRdb shows in-frame clones only, minus some. Clone size and V and J calls were adopted from that table, with D and trimming inferred from the DNA. The table lists hundreds of thousands of clones, roughly 86% of them singletons. Material: peripheral blood. This chain links TRBV11-2 with TRBJ2-7, with 9 nucleotides matching TRBD2. The receptor was isolated from a woman in her 30s with COVID-19, enrolled during active disease. The CDR3 loop reads CASSFSGRGAYEQYF. The CDR3 DNA reads TGTGCCAGCAGCTTTAGCGGGAGAGGGGCTTACGAGCAGTACTTC.